This T cell receptor (beta chain) was found in a study of T cell clonality in common variable immunodeficiency. This CDR3 has 11 residues. Germline V gene data show CDR1 as SEHNR and CDR2 as FQNEAQ (reference sequence). As regards this clone: Its cognate antigen is unknown. The CDR3 extends 3 residues past the end of the read, so its final part is completed from the germline J gene.

Sequenced by immunoSEQ multiplex PCR; TCRdb stores in-frame clones only, minus some. Sampling found some 38,000 clones, none seen once. Whole-study results and caveats: In common variable immunodeficiency, TCR beta chains reportedly carried fewer deletions and N-nucleotide insertions. CVID subjects had higher TCRbeta clonality than healthy controls, most marked in about a third. What drives increased CVID clonality needs T cell subpopulation sequencing.

The chain links TRBV7-9 to TRBJ1-2, with D possibly matching TRBD1 (6 bases). The sequence was collected from a person aged 18 to 69 in good health. The specimen sequenced was peripheral blood mononuclear cells. CDR3 protein: CASIRTDTYTF. The part of the CDR3 DNA that was read is TGTGCCAGCATAAGGACAGATACC.